One sample yielded the 23 T cell receptor beta chains listed below, sequenced in a study of blood T cell repertoires in COVID-19. Assay: immunoSEQ multiplex PCR; the TCRdb copy retains only in-frame clones and omits some. The sample carries 140,000 to 150,000 clones, around 84% recorded once. The material sequenced was peripheral blood. These receptors were taken from a human donor in a cohort sampled during active COVID-19.

This clone has at least ten counts. The chain has TRBV5-5 and TRBJ1-3, with unresolved D. Germline V gene sequence: CDR1 SGHKS, CDR2 YYEKEE (reference sequence). The CDR3 runs 13 residues. V dropped 0 bases and J dropped 7 bases, with 8 bases sitting between them. CDR3 amino acids: CASSLAIGNTIYF. CDR3 nucleotides: TGTGCCAGCAGCTTGGCAATCGGGAACACCATATATTTT.

This chain joins TRBV11-2 and TRBJ1-2; tentative D call: TRBD1 (6 bases). Trimming left V 4 bases short and J 4 bases short, with 16 bases between. Germline lookup yields CDR1 SGHAT and CDR2 FQNNGV. CDR3 size: 15 residues. CDR3 sequence: CASSSLRDTTYGYTF. As DNA, the CDR3 is TGTGCCAGCAGCTCCCTTCGGGACACAACCTATGGCTACACCTTC. Combining the CDR3 with reference TRBV11-2 and TRBJ1-2 gives the whole variable domain EAGVAQSPRYKIIEKRQSVAFWCNPISGHATLYWYQQILGQGPKLLIQFQNNGVVDDSQLPKDRFSAERLKGVDSTLKIQPAKLEDSAVYLCASSSLRDTTYGYTFGSGTRLTVV.

The chain recombines TRBV4-3 with TRBJ1-3; 7 bases map to TRBD1. The J segment lost 3 bases and the V segment lost 4 bases, leaving 6 bases of the junction unmatched. The germline V gene encodes CDR1 LGHNA and CDR2 YSLEER. This CDR3 spans 15 amino acids. This chain's CDR3 is CASSRQGESGNTIYF. CDR3 DNA sequence: TGCGCCAGCAGCCGGCAGGGGGAAAGTGGAAACACCATATATTTT.

The J gene is TRBJ2-5, the V gene TRBV10-3; 8 nucleotides line up with TRBD2. CDR1 is ENHRY, CDR2 SYGVKD, per germline. CDR3 length: 14 amino acids. Losses at the gene ends were 5 bases for V and 5 bases for J; bases not matched to a gene: 7. This chain's CDR3 is CAISPAGADETQYF. The CDR3 nucleotides read TGTGCCATCAGTCCAGCGGGGGCGGACGAGACCCAGTACTTC.

This clone showed up just a few times. The chain is built from TRBV7-2 and TRBJ1-6; 9 positions agree with TRBD1. Germline assignment: CDR1 SGHTA and CDR2 FQGNSA. V was clipped by 2 bases and J by 10 bases; unmatched bases: 9. The CDR3 has 16 amino acids. The CDR3 protein is CASSLFPQGAGSPLHF. The CDR3 DNA follows: TGTGCCAGCAGCTTATTTCCACAGGGGGCTGGATCACCCCTCCACTTT. The variable domain in full, completed from reference TRBV7-2 and TRBJ1-6, reads GAGVSQSPSNKVTEKGKDVELRCDPISGHTALYWYRQSLGQGLEFLIYFQGNSAPDKSGLPSDRFSAERTGGSVSTLTIQRTQQEDSAVYLCASSLFPQGAGSPLHFGNGTRLTVT.

This chain's CDR3 is CASSTRTGRIGASGANVLTF. In nucleotides, the CDR3 is TGTGCCAGCAGCACCAGGACAGGGAGGATCGGGGCCTCTGGGGCCAACGTCCTGACTTTC. The rearrangement links TRBV9 to TRBJ2-6, with TRBD1 matching 8 bases. Germline V lookup: CDR1 SGDLS, CDR2 YYNGEE. V lost 4 bases, J lost 0 bases, and 15 bases stayed unmatched. The CDR3 loop spans 20 amino acids.

The chain is built from TRBV19 and TRBJ1-2; 8 bases are shared with TRBD1. Germline V gene data show CDR1 as LNHDA and CDR2 as SQIVND (reference sequence). This CDR3 has 14 amino acids. The trim removed 7 bases at V and 4 bases at J, leaving 8 bases unmatched. CDR3 in DNA: TGTGCCAGTACCCTGACAGGGGAACTCTATGGCTACACCTTC. Its translation: CASTLTGELYGYTF.

The chain employs TRBV7-9 and TRBJ1-2; D might be TRBD1 (5 bases). The CDR3 has 15 amino acids. CDR1 and CDR2 (germline): SEHNR, FQNEAQ (reference sequence). Trimming removed 4 bases from V and 0 bases from J, with 12 bases in between. CDR3 region: CASSSETTANYGYTF. CDR3 in DNA: TGTGCCAGCAGCTCCGAAACGACAGCTAACTATGGCTACACCTTC.

V is TRBV19 and J is TRBJ1-6; D unresolved. The CDR3 has 14 residues. CDR1 is LNHDA and CDR2 is SQIVND in the germline V gene (reference sequence). V lost 7 bases and J 0 bases, leaving 7 bases between the germline ends. The CDR3 reads CASKSSSYNSPLHF. Here the CDR3 DNA reads TGTGCCAGTAAATCCAGCTCCTATAATTCACCCCTCCACTTT.

The chain combines TRBV5-5 with TRBJ1-1; TRBD1 is a possible D gene (5 bases). The CDR3 length is 13 residues. Germline loops: CDR1 SGHKS, CDR2 YYEKEE (reference sequence). Trimming stripped 5 bases from V and 1 base from J, with 9 bases between. CDR3 sequence reads: CASSLQGNTEAFF. In DNA form, the CDR3 reads TGTGCCAGCAGTCTGCAGGGGAACACTGAAGCTTTCTTT.

This chain joins TRBV5-1 and TRBJ2-3, with D maybe TRBD2 (6 bases). The V end was cut by 5 bases, the J end by 0 bases, with 10 bases between. Germline CDR1 SGHRS, CDR2 YFSETQ. CDR3 size: 14 residues. The CDR3 bases are TGCGCCAGCAGTTGGCGGGGAAGCACAGATACGCAGTATTTT. This codes for CASSWRGSTDTQYF.

CDR3 in amino acids: CASSKGGDRNQPQHF. The CDR3 region has the DNA TGTGCCAGCAGCAAAGGGGGGGACAGGAATCAGCCCCAGCATTTT. This rearrangement joins TRBV7-2 to TRBJ1-5; 8 nucleotides align to TRBD1. Per the germline V gene, CDR1 is SGHTA and CDR2 is FQGNSA. This CDR3 is 15 amino acids long. Trimming removed 5 bases from V and 4 bases from J; junction bases left unmatched: 7.

J is TRBJ2-1 and V is TRBV11-2; TRBD1 agrees at 10 bases. Losses at the gene ends were 5 bases for V and 5 bases for J; bases not matched to a gene: 6. CDR3 length: 15 amino acids. CDR1 is SGHAT, CDR2 FQNNGV, per germline. The CDR3 region has the DNA TGTGCCAGCAGCCAGGTTGGGACAGGGGACAATGAGCAGTTCTTC. Protein sequence: CASSQVGTGDNEQFF.

The chain couples TRBV11-2 to TRBJ1-1; D may be TRBD1 (6 bases). This CDR3 has 13 residues. The germline V gene encodes CDR1 SGHAT and CDR2 FQNNGV. V shed 3 bases and J shed 5 bases, with 10 bases lying between them. The CDR3 DNA reads TGTGCCAGCAGCTTGGGGGGGCGGACTGAAGCTTTCTTT. Its protein product is CASSLGGRTEAFF.

The CDR3 sequence: CATRGGGRLAYNEQFF. The CDR3 bases are TGTGCCACCAGGGGCGGGGGCCGCCTAGCCTACAATGAGCAGTTCTTC. The chain recombines TRBV15 with TRBJ2-1; perhaps TRBD2 as D (7 bases). Germline CDR1 and CDR2: LNHNV and YYDKDF (reference sequence). V gave up 6 bases and J gave up 2 bases, with 17 bases separating them. The CDR3 runs to 16 residues.

The genes are TRBV7-8 and TRBJ1-6; no clear D gene. Trimming shortened V by 4 bases and J by 5 bases, and 24 bases separated the two germline ends. Germline CDR1 is SGHVS and CDR2 is FQNEAQ. CDR3 length: 19 amino acids. In DNA form, the CDR3 reads TGTGCCAGCAGCTCTCTTACGTTCCGAGACCAGCGGCATAATTCACCCCTCCACTTT. It specifies CASSSLTFRDQRHNSPLHF.

V usage is TRBV7-2 and J usage is TRBJ2-1; D not resolved. Germline V gene data show CDR1 as SGHTA and CDR2 as FQGNSA. Trimming removed 5 bases at V and 6 bases at J, with 14 bases between. This CDR3 has 14 residues. The CDR3 DNA sequence: TGTGCCAGCAGCAGTCGCGACTGGCCCAATGAGCAGTTCTTC. It translates to CASSSRDWPNEQFF.

The chain has TRBV5-1 and TRBJ1-5, with D hard to call. This CDR3 has 14 amino acids. Germline CDR1 is SGHRS and CDR2 is YFSETQ. V gave up 0 bases and J gave up 5 bases, with 9 bases separating them. CDR3 region: CASSLETGDQPQHF. The CDR3 nucleotides read TGCGCCAGCAGCTTGGAAACGGGAGATCAGCCCCAGCATTTT. The variable domain in full, completed from reference TRBV5-1 and TRBJ1-5, reads KAGVTQTPRYLIKTRGQQVTLSCSPISGHRSVSWYQQTPGQGLQFLFEYFSETQRNKGNFPGRFSGRQFSNSRSEMNVSTLELGDSALYLCASSLETGDQPQHFGDGTRLSIL.

The gene calls are TRBV14 and TRBJ2-1, with D uncertain. Trimming pared 0 bases from V and 4 bases from J, leaving 13 bases between. Germline V gene data show CDR1 as SGHDN and CDR2 as FVKESK. The CDR3 length is 16 residues. CDR3 sequence: CASSQDLSSLYNEQFF. DNA of the CDR3: TGTGCCAGCAGCCAAGATCTCAGTAGCTTGTACAATGAGCAGTTCTTC.

This chain joins TRBV6-7 and TRBJ1-2, with a tentative D call TRBD1 (6 bases). TRBV6-7 is identified as an open reading frame with a role that is uncertain. The CDR3 sequence is 13 residues long. V lost 2 bases and J 2 bases, leaving 6 bases between the germline ends. CDR3 sequence: CASSYTGNYGYTF. The CDR3 region has the DNA TGTGCCAGCAGTTACACAGGGAACTATGGCTACACCTTC.

The rearrangement uses TRBV28 and TRBJ1-4; D uncertain. CDR1 is MDHEN and CDR2 is SYDVKM in the germline V gene. V was clipped by 4 bases and J by 4 bases, with 10 bases between them. The CDR3 length is 14 residues. CDR3 protein: CASSSGSYNEKLFF. The CDR3 coding sequence is TGTGCCAGCAGTTCCGGGTCCTATAATGAAAAACTGTTTTTT.

The gene calls are TRBV14 and TRBJ2-7; D is perhaps TRBD2 (5 bases). The germline V gene encodes CDR1 SGHDN and CDR2 FVKESK. Trimming shortened V by 10 bases and J by 5 bases, and 21 bases separated the two germline ends. The CDR3 totals 14 residues. The CDR3 nucleotides are TGTGCCAACTGCCCAGCAAAAGGGAGCCACGAGCAGTACTTC. Translation gives CANCPAKGSHEQYF.

This clone was detected once. J is TRBJ2-1 and V is TRBV18; maybe TRBD1 (5 bases). CDR3 length: 17 amino acids. Trimming shortened V by 6 bases and J by 5 bases, and 23 bases separated the two germline ends. CDR1 is KGHSH and CDR2 is LQKENI in the germline V gene. In nucleotides, the CDR3 is TGTGCCAGCTCCCCCTCCAGGGCCTCCAAGTCTAACAATGAGCAGTTCTTC. Amino acids: CASSPSRASKSNNEQFF.